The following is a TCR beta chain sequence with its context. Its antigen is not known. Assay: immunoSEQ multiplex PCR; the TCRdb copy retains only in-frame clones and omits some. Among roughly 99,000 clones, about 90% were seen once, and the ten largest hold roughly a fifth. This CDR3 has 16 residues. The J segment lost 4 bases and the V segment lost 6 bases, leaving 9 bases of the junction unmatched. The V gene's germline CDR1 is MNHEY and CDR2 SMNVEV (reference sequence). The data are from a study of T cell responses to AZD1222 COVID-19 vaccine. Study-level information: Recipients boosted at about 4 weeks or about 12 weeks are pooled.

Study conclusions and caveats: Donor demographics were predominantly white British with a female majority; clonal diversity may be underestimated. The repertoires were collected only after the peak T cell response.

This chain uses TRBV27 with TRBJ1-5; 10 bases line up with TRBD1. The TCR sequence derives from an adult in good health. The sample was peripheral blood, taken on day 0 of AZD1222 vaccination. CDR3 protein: CASRPLTGQGNQPQHF. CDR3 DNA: TGTGCCAGCAGACCTCTTACGGGACAGGGGAATCAGCCCCAGCATTTT.